A selection of T cell receptor beta chains follows, all from one sample in a study of blood T cell repertoires in COVID-19. Only in-frame clones appear in the TCRdb table, and some are missing; sequencing was by immunoSEQ multiplex PCR. Counted here are 200,000 to 250,000 clones, around 80% occurring once; the ten biggest clones make up roughly 7%. Sequencing was done on a sample of peripheral blood. The receptors shown here come from a woman between 65 and 79 years old with acute or convalescent COVID-19. The CDR3 runs from the conserved cysteine through the conserved F or W. The D gene is left open where the match is weak. Clone size appears in some rows only: once, few, many, or a class for an expanded clone.

>TRBV11-2|TRBJ2-1|TRBD2|.
CASSLLGGGVANEQFF
TGTGCCAGCAGCCTACTAGGCGGGGGGGTCGCCAATGAGCAGTTCTTC
>TRBV7-3|TRBJ2-5|TRBD2|.
CASSLRRGDQETQYF
TGTGCCAGCAGCTTAAGACGGGGGGACCAAGAGACCCAGTACTTC
>TRBV7-2|TRBJ2-5|TRBD2|.
CASSRGVAGVQETQYF
TGTGCCAGCAGTCGCGGGGTAGCGGGGGTGCAAGAGACCCAGTACTTC
>TRBV6-1|TRBJ1-4|.|.
CASSETRKLTEKLFF
TGTGCCAGCAGTGAAACTAGAAAGCTGACTGAAAAACTGTTTTTT
>TRBV11-2|TRBJ2-5|TRBD2|.
CASSLYGGGGQETQYF
TGTGCCAGCAGCTTATACGGCGGGGGAGGACAAGAGACCCAGTACTTC
>TRBV12-3/TRBV12-4|TRBJ2-7|.|.
CASSPGWAYEQYF
TGTGCCAGCAGTCCCGGGTGGGCCTACGAGCAGTACTTC
>TRBV3-1/TRBV3-2|TRBJ2-2|TRBD2|.
CASSRGTSGGATNTGELFF
TGTGCCAGCAGCCGTGGGACTAGCGGGGGGGCTACTAACACCGGGGAGCTGTTTTTT
>TRBV9|TRBJ2-5|TRBD2|once
CASSVALGGGPGAQYF
TGTGCCAGCAGCGTAGCCCTTGGCGGGGGGCCGGGGGCCCAGTACTTC
>TRBV18|TRBJ2-6|.|.
CASSQTNALSGANVLTF
TGTGCCAGCTCCCAAACTAATGCTCTCTCTGGGGCCAACGTCCTGACTTTC
>TRBV19|TRBJ2-5|.|.
CASSQSVETQYF
TGTGCCAGTAGTCAGTCCGTGGAGACCCAGTACTTC
>TRBV19|TRBJ2-1|TRBD2|few
CASTESGGGAYNEQFF
TGTGCCAGTACCGAGTCTGGCGGGGGGGCCTACAATGAGCAGTTCTTC
>TRBV7-2|TRBJ2-3|TRBD2|.
CASSGLAFLDTQYF
TGTGCCAGCAGTGGACTAGCGTTTTTAGATACGCAGTATTTT
>TRBV5-1|TRBJ2-3|.|.
CASSLGRVGGTDTQYF
TGCGCCAGCAGCTTGGGGAGGGTGGGGGGCACAGATACGCAGTATTTT
>TRBV6-5|TRBJ2-7|.|.
CASSPRDALEQYF
TGTGCCAGCAGTCCCCGGGATGCCCTGGAGCAGTACTTC
>TRBV4-1|TRBJ2-5|TRBD2|.
CASSRGTSGEVETQYF
TGCGCCAGCAGCCGCGGGACTAGCGGGGAGGTAGAGACCCAGTACTTC
>TRBV2|TRBJ2-1|.|.
CASYRDPYNEQFF
TGTGCCAGCTACAGGGATCCCTACAATGAGCAGTTCTTC
>TRBV10-3|TRBJ1-4|TRBD1|once
CAIAGTGGTNEKLFF
TGTGCCATCGCCGGGACAGGTGGGACTAATGAAAAACTGTTTTTT
>TRBV9|TRBJ2-5|.|.
CASSQGGAQETQYF
TGTGCCAGCAGTCAAGGGGGGGCTCAAGAGACCCAGTACTTC
>TRBV19|TRBJ1-1|.|.
CASSNLRGRGNTEAFF
TGTGCCAGTAGTAACCTCAGGGGCAGGGGAAACACTGAAGCTTTCTTT
>TRBV12-3/TRBV12-4|TRBJ2-3|.|.
CASREGSGDTQYF
TGTGCCAGCCGTGAGGGTTCGGGAGATACGCAGTATTTT
>TRBV6-2/TRBV6-3|TRBJ2-2|.|.
CASSQGTGELFF
TGTGCCAGCAGTCAGGGGACCGGGGAGCTGTTTTTT
>TRBV19|TRBJ1-4|TRBD1|.
CASSTSTGGREKLFF
TGTGCCAGTAGCACCTCGACAGGGGGGCGGGAAAAACTGTTTTTT
>TRBV9|TRBJ2-3|TRBD1|.
CASSARQGSTDTQYF
TGTGCCAGCAGCGCGCGACAGGGATCCACAGATACGCAGTATTTT
>TRBV29-1|TRBJ1-1|.|few
CSVRPNPGNTEAFF
TGCAGCGTTAGACCGAACCCGGGGAACACTGAAGCTTTCTTT
>TRBV27|TRBJ1-5|TRBD1|.
CASSLRTGGNQPQHF
TGTGCCAGCAGTTTAAGGACAGGGGGCAATCAGCCCCAGCATTTT
>TRBV6-4|TRBJ2-2|.|.
CASSDPSSGSNTGELFF
TGTGCCAGCAGTGATCCTTCGTCAGGCTCGAACACCGGGGAGCTGTTTTTT
>TRBV6-2/TRBV6-3|TRBJ2-2|TRBD1|once
CASSYYPTGRNTGELFF
TGTGCCAGCAGTTACTACCCGACAGGGCGGAACACCGGGGAGCTGTTTTTT
>TRBV7-2|TRBJ2-2|TRBD1|.
CASSRRNRGLAGELFF
TGTGCCAGCAGTCGACGAAACAGGGGGCTAGCCGGGGAGCTGTTTTTT
>TRBV19|TRBJ1-6|TRBD1|.
CASSASGTDNSPLHF
TGTGCCAGTAGTGCCTCCGGGACAGATAATTCACCCCTCCACTTT
>TRBV7-2|TRBJ2-7|.|.
CASSPTERPYEQYF
TGTGCCAGCAGCCCGACGGAGCGTCCCTACGAGCAGTACTTC
>TRBV3-1/TRBV3-2|TRBJ1-4|TRBD1|.
CASSNRQGFGEKLFF
TGTGCCAGCAGCAACAGACAGGGTTTTGGGGAAAAACTGTTTTTT